The 9 T cell receptor beta chains below were found in one sample sequenced in a study of blood T cell repertoires in COVID-19. Clones were sequenced by immunoSEQ multiplex PCR, and TCRdb holds only the in-frame ones, with some missing. Seen here are approximately 50,000 clones, about 82% observed once, and the top ten hold roughly 25%. The sample was peripheral blood. The receptors were sampled from a woman over 75 with acute or convalescent COVID-19.

Here the CDR3 DNA reads TGCGCCAGCAGCCCGACTCGGACTAGCGGTGCAGATACGCAGTATTTT. Residues: CASSPTRTSGADTQYF. V and J are TRBV5-1 and TRBJ2-3, with TRBD2 matching 10 bases. V was clipped by 4 bases and J by 4 bases; unmatched bases: 9. The germline CDR1 and CDR2 sequences are SGHRS and YFSETQ. The CDR3 has 16 amino acids.

This chain joins TRBV5-1 and TRBJ2-2, with D perhaps matching TRBD2 (5 bases). This CDR3 contains 12 residues. V lost 8 bases and J lost 8, with 13 bases in between. CDR1 and CDR2 from the germline V gene are SGHRS and YFSETQ. For the CDR3, the DNA is TGCGCCAGTGGAGGCCAGGATGGGGAGCTGTTTTTT. Translating it yields CASGGQDGELFF. The whole variable domain, remainder taken from reference TRBV5-1 and TRBJ2-2, is KAGVTQTPRYLIKTRGQQVTLSCSPISGHRSVSWYQQTPGQGLQFLFEYFSETQRNKGNFPGRFSGRQFSNSRSEMNVSTLELGDSALYLCASGGQDGELFFGEGSRLTVL.

The chain uses TRBV5-1 and TRBJ2-1; D not resolved. The CDR3 is made up of 11 amino acids. Trimming left V 4 bases short and J 15 bases short, with 14 bases between. Germline CDR1 SGHRS, CDR2 YFSETQ. As DNA, the CDR3 is TGCGCCAGCAGCATTGACACGGATTTGTTCTTC. Protein sequence: CASSIDTDLFF.

The V and J genes are TRBV5-8 and TRBJ2-1, with 8 bases lining up with TRBD1. V lost 2 bases to trimming and J lost 1 base; unmatched junction nucleotides: 2. The V gene's germline CDR1 is SGHTS and CDR2 YDEGEE. The CDR3 contains 15 residues. The CDR3 nucleotides are TGTGCCAGCAGCTTAGACAGGGGTTCCTACAATGAGCAGTTCTTC. The encoded protein is CASSLDRGSYNEQFF.

The rearrangement uses TRBV6-6 and TRBJ1-2; TRBD1 aligns across 9 bases. V lost 4 bases to trimming and J lost 2 bases; unmatched junction nucleotides: 5. Germline loops: CDR1 MNHNY, CDR2 SVGAGI (reference sequence). The CDR3 totals 15 residues. The CDR3 DNA follows: TGTGCCAGCAGTTCCAAGGACAGGGGCAACTATGGCTACACCTTC. As protein: CASSSKDRGNYGYTF.

The chain uses TRBV10-3 and TRBJ1-5; the D gene is possibly TRBD1 (6 bases). CDR3 length: 13 amino acids. Trimming left V 3 bases short and J 7 bases short, with 10 bases between. The germline CDR1 and CDR2 sequences are ENHRY and SYGVKD. The CDR3 here is CAISEQGGQPQHF. CDR3 coding DNA: TGTGCCATCAGTGAACAGGGTGGGCAGCCCCAGCATTTT.

The V and J genes are TRBV15 and TRBJ2-2; 7 positions agree with TRBD1. After removal of 4 bases from V and 0 bases from J, the junction contained 14 bases not matched to a gene. Per the germline V gene, CDR1 is LNHNV and CDR2 is YYDKDF (reference sequence). The CDR3 extends over 19 amino acids. The CDR3 sequence: CATSKYPTGVGANTGELFF. The CDR3 DNA is TGTGCCACCAGCAAGTACCCCACAGGGGTTGGGGCGAACACCGGGGAGCTGTTTTTT.

The V gene is TRBV4-1, the J gene TRBJ1-4; possible D gene TRBD1, 5 bases. The CDR3 has 14 amino acids. CDR1 and CDR2 (germline): MGHRA, YSYEKL. The V end lost 1 base, the J end lost 5 bases, and 8 bases lay between the germline ends. The CDR3 protein is CASSQAGVNEKLFF. The CDR3 nucleotides read TGCGCCAGCAGCCAAGCGGGGGTCAATGAAAAACTGTTTTTT.

The chain employs TRBV3-1 (or the pseudogene TRBV3-2) and TRBJ1-2; 7 bases line up with TRBD1. Looked up from germline, CDR1 is LGHDT and CDR2 is YNNKEL (reference sequence). The CDR3 has 16 amino acids. After removal of 1 base from V and 2 bases from J, the junction contained 7 bases not matched to a gene. The DNA of the CDR3 is TGTGCCAGCAGCCAAGCCGGGGGACAGTTAAACTATGGCTACACCTTC. This encodes CASSQAGGQLNYGYTF.